The present T cell receptor (beta chain) was sequenced within a study of CD8+ T cells in alopecia areata. Background on the study: Scoring of severity for treated patients was based on percentage of affected scalp area. Study results and limitations: Elevated clonality characterized lesional scalp relative to normal scalp, particularly in alopecia totalis/universalis. Throughout tofacitinib, many expanded lesional clones continued to persist in scalp and blood. Tofacitinib significantly lowered scalp clonality and expanded CD8+ clones among the top 100.

Germline-derived CDR1 and CDR2 are SNHLY and FYNNEI. Trimming pared 5 bases from V and 5 bases from J, leaving 7 bases between. The CDR3 runs 12 residues. Regarding treatment: oral pan-JAK inhibitor, 5-10 mg twice daily. Details on this clone: Its antigen is unidentified.

Extracted RNA was reverse transcribed into cDNA, the sequencing template. Produced via immunoSEQ multiplex PCR; TCRdb's table is partial and in-frame only. The sample contains about 210,000 clones, approximately 72% of which appear only once. The chain is built from TRBV2 and TRBJ1-5, with TRBD1 as a possible D gene (6 bases). The sequenced sample was CD4+ T cells sorted from blood, obtained around week 46, from a patient treated with tofacitinib. This receptor was identified in a human donor with alopecia areata. The CDR3 spells CASSNRDQPQHF. In DNA form, the CDR3 reads TGTGCCAGCAGTAACAGGGATCAGCCCCAGCATTTT.